This T cell receptor (beta chain) was found in a study of shared clonotypes between healthy human individuals. The wider study: The people who gave samples were a couple of women and a few men aged 18 to 49. The plates for each donor numbered three CD4 naive, three CD4 memory, two CD8 naive and one CD8 memory. Points from the study as a whole: Clonotypes not shared had lower generation probabilities than those common to all four donors.

TCRdb's table, derived via immunoSEQ multiplex PCR, lists solely in-frame clones and lacks some. The sample contains some 550,000 clones, more than 95% of which appear only once. Points on this clone: Its target is unknown.

The CDR3 contains 15 residues. Per the germline V gene, CDR1 is MNHNY and CDR2 is SVGAGI (reference sequence). V was clipped by 2 bases and J by 4 bases; unmatched bases: 4. The source of this sequence is a woman in her 30s in good health. The sequenced sample was naive CD4+ T cells sorted from blood. The sample's subset: CD45RA+ positively selected. The V call is TRBV6-6, the J call TRBJ2-2, with TRBD2 matching 7 bases. CDR3 sequence (DNA): TGTGCCAGCAGTTACGCGGGAGCGGGCACCGGGGAGCTGTTTTTT. Protein: CASSYAGAGTGELFF.